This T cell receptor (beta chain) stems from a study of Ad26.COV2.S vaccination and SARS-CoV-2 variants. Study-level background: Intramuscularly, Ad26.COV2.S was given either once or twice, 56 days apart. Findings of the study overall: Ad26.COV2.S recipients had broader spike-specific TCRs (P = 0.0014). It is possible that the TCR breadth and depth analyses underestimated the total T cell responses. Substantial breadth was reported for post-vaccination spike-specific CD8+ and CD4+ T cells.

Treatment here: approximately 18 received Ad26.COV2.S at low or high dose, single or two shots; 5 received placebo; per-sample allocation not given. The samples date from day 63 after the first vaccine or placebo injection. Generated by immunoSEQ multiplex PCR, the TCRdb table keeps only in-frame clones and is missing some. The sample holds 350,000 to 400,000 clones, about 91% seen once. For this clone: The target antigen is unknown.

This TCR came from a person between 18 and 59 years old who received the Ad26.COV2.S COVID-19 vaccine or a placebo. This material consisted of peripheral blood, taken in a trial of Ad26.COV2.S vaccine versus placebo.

The CDR3 DNA is TGTGCCAGCAGACCTCCGGACCGGGACAATGAGCAGTTCTTC. It specifies CASRPPDRDNEQFF. The chain joins TRBV2 to TRBJ2-1; D gene unclear. Trimming cost V 6 bases and J 5 bases, with 14 bases left between them. CDR1 SNHLY and CDR2 FYNNEI come from the germline V gene. The CDR3 is made up of 14 amino acids.